The 10 T cell receptor delta chains in this list originate from one sample, sequenced in a study of gamma-delta chains in newborns, infants, children. TCRdb re-processed the reads using CATT. The sample yields 5,000 or so delta-chain clones, approximately 3% seen once. The sample taken for sequencing was blood. The receptors were sampled from a child who was a newborn, infant or young child, either healthy, febrile or measles-vaccinated (not recorded which).

Comments on this clone: A far larger clone lies a single base away; this is likely a read error. The same CDR3 also results from other DNA sequences found in this sample. The rearrangement links TRDV2 to TRDJ2; D is unresolved. V lost 5 bases and J 0 bases, leaving 12 bases between the germline ends. Germline CDR1 GEAIGNYY, CDR2 EKD. The CDR3 runs 15 residues. The CDR3 loop reads CACVRGASLTAQLFF. CDR3 DNA sequence: TGTGCCTGTGTCCGTGGAGCCTCTTTGACAGCACAACTCTTCTTT.

Points on this clone: The mismatch at residue 3 between this DNA's translation and the TCRdb protein of a much larger clone likely reflects a read error; the protein shown is translated from the DNA. The V gene is TRDV2, the J gene TRDJ3; 9 bases line up with TRDD3. CDR3 length: 18 residues. Germline V gene data show CDR1 as GEAIGNYY and CDR2 as EKD. The CDR3 bases are TGTGCCCGTGACACCGTTGGGGGATACTCCTGGGACACCCGACAGATGTTTTTC. Encoded protein: CARDTVGGYSWDTRQMFF.

Note on this clone: A far larger clone is only one base removed, so a read error is likely. V is TRDV2 and J is TRDJ3; tentative D call: TRDD3 (6 bases). The germline CDR1 and CDR2 sequences are GEAIGNYY and EKD. The CDR3 is 19 residues long. CDR3 nucleotide sequence: TGTGCCTGTGACAGCTACTGGGAGGGGACCTCCTGGGACACCCGACAGACGTTTTTC. Its protein is CACDSYWEGTSWDTRQTFF.

This clone was seen more than once but under ten times. TCRdb's listed protein matches a much larger clone and diverges from this DNA's translation at residue 16, likely through a read error; the protein shown comes from the DNA. The genes are TRDV2 and TRDJ3; the D gene is possibly TRDD3 (6 bases). Germline V gene lookup returns CDR1 GEAIGNYY and CDR2 EKD. This CDR3 has 18 residues. The CDR3 nucleotides read TGTGCCTGTGACAAGAAACGGGGGAGCTCCTGGGACACCCGACAGGTGTTTTTC. The encoded protein is CACDKKRGSSWDTRQVFF.

This clone was picked up a small number of times. A read error likely explains why the TCRdb protein, taken from a much larger clone, differs from this DNA's translation at residue 17; the protein shown is translated from the DNA. Other DNA sequences from this sample encode an identical CDR3 as well. The chain carries TRDV2 and TRDJ3; 10 positions match TRDD3. The V gene's germline CDR1 is GEAIGNYY and CDR2 EKD. The CDR3 is 19 residues long. The CDR3 nucleotides are TGTGCCTGTGACACTGGGGGATACCCCAGCTCCTGGGACACCCGACAGGTGTTTTTC. It translates to CACDTGGYPSSWDTRQVFF.

This clone is judged large. Other DNA sequences of this sample code for an identical CDR3. The V call is TRDV2, the J call TRDJ2; TRDD3 matches at 7 bases. The CDR3 runs 15 residues. Per germline, CDR1 GEAIGNYY and CDR2 EKD. With V trimmed by 0 bases and J by 2 bases, 2 bases remained unmatched. CDR3 amino acids: CACDTGGGLTAQLFF. The DNA for the CDR3 is TGTGCCTGTGACACCGGTGGGGGATTGACAGCACAACTCTTCTTT.

Concerning this clone itself: The TCRdb record carries a much larger clone's protein, which differs from this DNA's translation at residue 9; a read error is the likely cause, and the protein listed here is the DNA translation. This rearrangement joins TRDV3 to TRDJ3; D is possibly TRDD3 (5 bases). The CDR3 totals 19 residues. The germline gives CDR1 TVYSNPD, CDR2 GDNSRS (reference sequence). V was pared by 0 bases and J by 0 bases, with 18 bases between. The CDR3 region is CAFRRRGFPSSWDTRQMFF. The CDR3 nucleotides read TGTGCCTTTAGGCGGAGGGGGTTCCCTAGCTCCTGGGACACCCGACAGATGTTTTTC.

Comment on this clone: The amino acid sequence in TCRdb belongs to a much larger clone and departs from this DNA's translation at residue 13, likely a sequencing read error; the sequence shown is translated from the DNA. The V call is TRAV29/DV5, the J call TRDJ2; TRDD3 matches 11 bases. This CDR3 region has 18 residues. J was trimmed by 6 bases and V by 2 bases; bases with no gene match: 15. The V gene's germline CDR1 is NSMFDY and CDR2 ISSIKDK. The CDR3 DNA reads TGTGCAGCAAGTTCCCCCGTACTGGGGGATATTGGAGCAGCACAACTCTTCTTT. Translated: CAASSPVLGDIGAAQLFF.

A remark on this clone: TCRdb's listed protein matches a much larger clone and diverges from this DNA's translation at residue 5, likely through a read error; the protein shown comes from the DNA. This chain links TRDV2 with TRDJ4, with D perhaps matching TRDD3 (6 bases). The V end was cut by 3 bases, the J end by 2 bases, with 9 bases between. This CDR3 region has 12 residues. The germline CDR1 and CDR2 sequences are GEAIGNYY and EKD. This chain's CDR3 is CACDAGDRPLIF. CDR3 nucleotides: TGTGCCTGTGACGCCGGGGATAGACCCCTGATCTTT.

This clone was picked up a small number of times. The TCRdb protein, from a much larger clone, departs from this DNA's translation at residue 9, likely by read error; the protein shown derives from the DNA. The J gene is TRDJ1, the V gene TRAV29/DV5; 9 bases align to TRDD3. The V gene end was trimmed by 0 bases and the J gene end by 0 bases; junction bases not matched to a gene: 9. CDR1 is NSMFDY and CDR2 is ISSIKDK in the germline V gene. This CDR3 comprises 17 residues. The CDR3 DNA reads as TGTGCAGCAAGCGCGGGGATACGAAGCGGGTACACCGATAAACTCATCTTT. Its protein product is CAASAGIRSGYTDKLIF.